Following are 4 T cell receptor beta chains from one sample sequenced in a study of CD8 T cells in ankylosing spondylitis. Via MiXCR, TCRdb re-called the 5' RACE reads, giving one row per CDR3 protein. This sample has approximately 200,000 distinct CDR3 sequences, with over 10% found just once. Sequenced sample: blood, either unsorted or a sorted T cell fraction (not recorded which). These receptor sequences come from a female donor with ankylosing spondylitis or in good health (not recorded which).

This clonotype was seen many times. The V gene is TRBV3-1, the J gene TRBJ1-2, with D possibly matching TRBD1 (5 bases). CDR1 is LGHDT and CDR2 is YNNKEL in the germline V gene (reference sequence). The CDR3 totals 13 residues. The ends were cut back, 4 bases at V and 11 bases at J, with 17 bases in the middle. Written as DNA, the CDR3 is TGTGCCAGCAGCCCGGGACGCGGCCTTGCTTACACCTTC. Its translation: CASSPGRGLAYTF.

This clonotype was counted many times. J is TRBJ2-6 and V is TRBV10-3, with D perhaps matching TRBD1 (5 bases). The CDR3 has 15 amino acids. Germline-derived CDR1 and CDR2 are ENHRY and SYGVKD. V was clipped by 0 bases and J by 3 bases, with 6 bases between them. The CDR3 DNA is TGTGCCATCAGTGAGTCGACAGTTGGGGCCAACGTCCTGACTTTC. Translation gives CAISESTVGANVLTF.

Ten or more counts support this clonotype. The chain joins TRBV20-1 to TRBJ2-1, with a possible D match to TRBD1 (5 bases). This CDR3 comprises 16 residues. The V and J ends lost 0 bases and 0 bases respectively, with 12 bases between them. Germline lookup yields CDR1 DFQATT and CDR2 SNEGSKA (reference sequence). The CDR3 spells CSARDRGHLSYNEQFF. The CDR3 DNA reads TGCAGTGCTAGAGATCGAGGACACCTCTCCTACAATGAGCAGTTCTTC.

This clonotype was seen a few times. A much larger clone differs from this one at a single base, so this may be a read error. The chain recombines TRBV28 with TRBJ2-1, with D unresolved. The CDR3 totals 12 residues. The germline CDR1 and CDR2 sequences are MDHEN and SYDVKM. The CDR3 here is CTSSLYLNEQFF. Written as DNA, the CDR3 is TGTACCAGCAGTTTATACCTGAATGAGCAGTTCTTC.